The rows below give T cell receptor beta chains drawn from one sample of a study of memory CD4+ T cells and cytomegalovirus serostatus. Sequencing was performed with immunoSEQ multiplex PCR; in TCRdb, only in-frame clones are kept and a portion is missing. The data show approximately 53,000 clones, with 82% seen just once and over 0.55% held by the top ten. Sample: memory CD4+ T cells from blood. The receptors come from an adult in good health and CMV-seronegative. Each CDR3 is given with its conserved first and last residue. The D gene is left open where the match is weak. The size entry is marked missing in some rows and otherwise reads once, few, many or a size class.

.	.	TRBV11-2	TRBJ2-5	TGTGCCAGCAGCTTGAACAGATACCAAGAGACCCAGTACTTC	CASSLNRYQETQYF
.	TRBD1	TRBV5-1	TRBJ1-2	TGCGCCAGCAGCTTGGGACAGGGAAACTATGGCTACACCTTC	CASSLGQGNYGYTF
.	.	TRBV5-1	TRBJ1-4	TGCGCCAGCAGCTCAAGTTTCAATGAAAAACTGTTTTTT	CASSSSFNEKLFF
.	TRBD2	TRBV30	TRBJ2-3	TGTGCCTGGAGTGACGCGGGGGGATCTAGCACAGATACGCAGTATTTT	CAWSDAGGSSTDTQYF
.	.	TRBV10-3	TRBJ1-6	TGTGCCATCAGTGAGTCGGTCGGGGGCCTCTCCTATAATTCACCCCTCCACTTT	CAISESVGGLSYNSPLHF
.	.	TRBV18	TRBJ2-5	TGTGCCAGCTCACCACGCTCCACTGCAATTACCCAAGAGACCCAGTACTTC	CASSPRSTAITQETQYF
few	.	TRBV30	TRBJ2-2	TGTGCCTGGAGTCCCCGACTAGTGCAGTTACGGACCGGGGAGCTGTTTTTT	CAWSPRLVQLRTGELFF
.	.	TRBV2	TRBJ2-4	TGTGCCAGCAGTCTTTACAGGGGGGAGGGCAAAAACATTCAGTACTTC	CASSLYRGEGKNIQYF
once	.	TRBV30	TRBJ1-5	TGTGCCTGGAGTGGGGGGGGAAGCAATCAGCCCCAGCATTTT	CAWSGGGSNQPQHF
.	.	TRBV5-6	TRBJ1-5	TGTGCCAGCAGCTTGGCCATGGGGAGGGACAATCAGCCCCAGCATTTT	CASSLAMGRDNQPQHF
.	TRBD1	TRBV6-6	TRBJ2-7	TGTGCCAGCAGTAGCCGGGACAGGGCCCCCTACGAGCAGTACTTC	CASSSRDRAPYEQYF
.	.	TRBV4-2	TRBJ2-7	TGTGCCAGCAGCCAAGATGGTGGGTCCTCCTACGAGCAGTACTTC	CASSQDGGSSYEQYF
few	.	TRBV5-1	TRBJ1-6	TGCGCCAGCAGCCCAGGCATCCAAAATTCACCCCTCCACTTT	CASSPGIQNSPLHF
.	.	TRBV2	TRBJ1-1	TGTGCCAGCAGCCCTCAAACAGGGACTGAAGCTTTCTTT	CASSPQTGTEAFF
.	.	TRBV7-2	TRBJ2-7	TGTGCCAGCAGCTTACTCCGAGGGGCCTACGAGCAGTACTTC	CASSLLRGAYEQYF
few	TRBD1	TRBV7-9	TRBJ1-2	TGTGCCAGCGGCCGGGACAGGGTCTATGGCTACACCTTC	CASGRDRVYGYTF
once	.	TRBV27	TRBJ1-1	TGTGCCAGCAGTTTAAGACTCACGGGGACTGAAGCTTTCTTT	CASSLRLTGTEAFF
.	TRBD1	TRBV2	TRBJ1-2	TGTGCCAGCAGTGAATGGGACAGGCTAAAAGCTAACTATGGCTACACCTTC	CASSEWDRLKANYGYTF
.	TRBD1	TRBV7-6	TRBJ1-5	TGTGCCAGCAGCTTGGAGCCGGGACAGGCGTATCAGCCCCAGCATTTT	CASSLEPGQAYQPQHF
.	.	TRBV7-2	TRBJ1-1	TGTGCCAGCCGGAGTGACAGCGGAGCTTTCTTT	CASRSDSGAFF
.	.	TRBV19	TRBJ1-5	TGTGCCAGTAGTAACATGTTTCAACTAGCAAATAATCAGCCCCAGCATTTT	CASSNMFQLANNQPQHF
.	.	TRBV6-6	TRBJ2-3	TGTGCCAGCGGACCGAACGACCTGGGCACAGATACGCAGTATTTT	CASGPNDLGTDTQYF
few	.	TRBV9	TRBJ1-6	TGTGCCAGCAGCGTGAGCTCGGCAGGGGAGGCCCTCCACTTT	CASSVSSAGEALHF